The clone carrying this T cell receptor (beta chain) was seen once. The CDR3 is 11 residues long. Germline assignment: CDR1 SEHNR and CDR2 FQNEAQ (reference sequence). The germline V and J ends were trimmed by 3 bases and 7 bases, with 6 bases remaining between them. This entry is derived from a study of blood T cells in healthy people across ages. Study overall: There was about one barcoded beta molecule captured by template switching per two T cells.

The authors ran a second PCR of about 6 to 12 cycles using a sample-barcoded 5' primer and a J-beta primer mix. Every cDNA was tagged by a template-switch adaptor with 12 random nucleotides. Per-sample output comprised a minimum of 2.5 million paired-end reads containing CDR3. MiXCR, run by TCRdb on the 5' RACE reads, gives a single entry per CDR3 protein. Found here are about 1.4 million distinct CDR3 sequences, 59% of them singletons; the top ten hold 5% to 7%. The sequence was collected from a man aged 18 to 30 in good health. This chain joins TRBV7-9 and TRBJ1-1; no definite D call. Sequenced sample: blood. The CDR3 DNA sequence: TGTGCCAGCAGCTTCGAGGTTGAAGCTTTCTTT. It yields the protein CASSFEVEAFF.